This entry lists 20 T cell receptor beta chains sequenced from one sample in a study of response to subunit inactivated influenza vaccine. A single record per CDR3 protein comes from TCRdb applying MiXCR to the RT-PCR reads. The sample comprises 500,000 to 700,000 distinct CDR3 sequences, 20% to 25% of which are singletons, and around 2.8% rests with the top ten. The data were also submitted as part of a second study, on T cells expressing NK-cell markers. That publication notes: Production of TCR beta cDNA relied on 5'RACE template switching with UMIs.

The starting material was CD4+ T cells sorted from PBMCs, obtained approximately 13 days after vaccination. These receptors originate from a man aged 45 to 65 who received an inactivated influenza vaccine.

This clonotype was detected once. This chain connects TRBV7-2 to TRBJ2-1; D unresolved. Trimming left V 5 bases short and J 7 bases short, with 15 bases between. Germline CDR1 reads SGHTA; CDR2 reads FQGNSA. CDR3 length equals 14 residues. CDR3 DNA sequence: TGTGCCAGCAGCCCGGTGAAACGCCTAAATGAGCAGTTCTTC. Its protein product is CASSPVKRLNEQFF.

This clonotype has just a few counts. The chain has TRBV29-1 and TRBJ2-1; a possible D gene is TRBD2 (6 bases). Germline assignment: CDR1 SQVTM and CDR2 ANQGSEA. Trimming removed 3 bases at V and 1 base at J, with 10 bases between. The CDR3 consists of 14 residues. The CDR3 loop reads CSVEGGESYNEQFF. The CDR3 region has the DNA TGCAGCGTTGAGGGGGGAGAGTCCTACAATGAGCAGTTCTTC.

The chain couples TRBV5-1 to TRBJ2-1, with D perhaps matching TRBD1 or TRBD2 (5 bases each). There are 14 residues in the CDR3. From germline, CDR1 is SGHRS and CDR2 YFSETQ. The V gene lost 2 bases and the J gene lost 6 bases, with 12 bases spanning the gap. For the CDR3, the DNA is TGCGCCAGCAGCTTAGATGAGGGGCGCAATGAGCAGTTCTTC. Translated: CASSLDEGRNEQFF.

This chain connects TRBV28 to TRBJ2-1; D possibly corresponds to TRBD1 (6 bases). CDR3 size: 13 residues. Per germline, CDR1 MDHEN and CDR2 SYDVKM. The V end was cut by 7 bases, the J end by 8 bases, with 15 bases between. CDR3 sequence: CASKPTGFYEQFF. The CDR3 DNA is TGTGCCAGCAAACCCACAGGGTTCTATGAGCAGTTCTTC.

The V and J genes are TRBV20-1 and TRBJ2-5; 9 nucleotides match TRBD2. Trimming cost V 6 bases and J 1 base; bases outside gene matches: 3. The V gene's germline CDR1 is DFQATT and CDR2 SNEGSKA (reference sequence). This CDR3 comprises 13 residues. The CDR3 spells CSARLAVQETQYF. CDR3 sequence (DNA): TGCAGTGCCAGACTAGCGGTCCAAGAGACCCAGTACTTC.

This clonotype has a handful of counts. The CDR3 nucleotides are TGTGCCAGCAGGGGGAAAATCAGCGGGATAAGGGTCAATGAGCAGTTCTTC. This sequence encodes CASRGKISGIRVNEQFF. This chain uses TRBV6-2 or TRBV6-3 with TRBJ2-1; 7 bases agree with TRBD2. Trimming at V came to 6 bases and at J to 6 bases, leaving 17 bases not matched to a gene. The length of the CDR3 is 17 residues. CDR1 is MNHEY and CDR2 is SVGEGT in the germline V gene.

The chain has TRBV11-2 and TRBJ2-1, with a possible D match to TRBD1 (5 bases). V was pared by 5 bases and J by 4 bases, with 15 bases between. Germline values: CDR1 SGHAT, CDR2 FQNNGV. CDR3 length: 15 amino acids. CDR3 in DNA: TGTGCCAGCAGCACCCAGGGAATGGGGTACAATGAGCAGTTCTTC. Its protein is CASSTQGMGYNEQFF.

The genes are TRBV7-3 and TRBJ2-3; no firm D call. The CDR3 has 15 residues. CDR1 and CDR2 (germline): SGHTA, FQGTGA. Trimming removed 7 bases from V and 0 bases from J, with 14 bases in between. The CDR3 DNA follows: TGTGCCAGCAAGCGAACGGGTAGGAGCACAGATACGCAGTATTTT. Encoded protein: CASKRTGRSTDTQYF.

This clonotype was detected only a few times. This chain uses TRBV3-1 with TRBJ2-2; 8 bases match TRBD1. The trim removed 3 bases at V and 10 bases at J, leaving 10 bases unmatched. The CDR3 loop spans 15 amino acids. Germline CDR1 and CDR2: LGHDT and YNNKEL (reference sequence). The CDR3 nucleotides read TGTGCCAGCAGCCATGAAGGACAGGGTAACGAGGAGCTGTTTTTT. It yields the protein CASSHEGQGNEELFF.

This chain links TRBV7-6 with TRBJ2-1; 7 bases fit TRBD2. Trimming removed 4 bases from V and 7 bases from J; junction bases left unmatched: 13. Germline CDR1 SGHVS, CDR2 FNYEAQ. CDR3 length equals 16 residues. For the CDR3, the DNA is TGTGCCAGCAGCTCACCCCTAGCGGAGGGGCTGAATGAGCAGTTCTTC. The encoded protein is CASSSPLAEGLNEQFF.

This clonotype was seen a handful of times. The chain links TRBV24-1 to TRBJ2-1; 7 bases line up with TRBD1. V shed 3 bases and J 7 bases; nucleotides not matched to a gene: 2. Germline values: CDR1 KGHDR, CDR2 SFDVKD. CDR3 length equals 13 residues. Here the CDR3 DNA reads TGTGCCACCAGTGATACAGGGGTGAATGAGCAGTTCTTC. The encoded protein is CATSDTGVNEQFF.

The sample holds a few counts of this clonotype. The genes are TRBV12-3 or TRBV12-4 and TRBJ1-6, with D unclear. This CDR3 region has 14 residues. V shed 6 bases and J shed 10 bases, with 16 bases lying between them. CDR3 residues: CASRPNRSNSPLHF. DNA of the CDR3: TGTGCCAGCAGACCTAATCGGTCTAACTCACCCCTCCACTTT.

The gene calls are TRBV27 and TRBJ2-7, with 9 bases lining up with TRBD1. Germline-derived CDR1 and CDR2 are MNHEY and SMNVEV (reference sequence). The length of the CDR3 is 12 residues. V dropped 9 bases and J dropped 6; count of bases not matched to a gene: 6. The CDR3 nucleotides are TGTGCCAGTAGGGACAGGGAGGGCGAGCAGTACTTC. Protein sequence: CASRDREGEQYF.

This rearrangement joins TRBV5-1 to TRBJ2-1; TRBD2 agrees at 10 bases. Trimming cost V 3 bases and J 7 bases; bases outside gene matches: 10. Germline V gives CDR1 SGHRS, CDR2 YFSETQ. The CDR3 length is 16 residues. CDR3: CASSSIYSGRSNEQFF. The CDR3 DNA reads TGCGCCAGCAGCTCGATTTATAGCGGGAGGTCTAATGAGCAGTTCTTC.

This clonotype was seen only a few times. V usage is TRBV5-4 and J usage is TRBJ2-5; the match to TRBD2 covers 12 bases. This CDR3 comprises 16 residues. J lost 3 bases, V lost 3 bases, and 6 bases had no gene match. Germline CDR1 SGHNT, CDR2 YYREEE (reference sequence). Here the CDR3 reads CASSSRTSGDKETQYF. CDR3 in DNA: TGTGCCAGCAGCTCAAGGACTAGCGGGGATAAAGAGACCCAGTACTTC.

The genes are TRBV12-3 or TRBV12-4 and TRBJ2-5, with 7 bases lining up with TRBD1. With V trimmed by 3 bases and J by 4 bases, 5 bases remained unmatched. The CDR3 spans 14 residues. CDR3 residues: CASSLRQGAETQYF. The DNA for the CDR3 is TGTGCCAGCAGTTTGAGACAGGGAGCAGAGACCCAGTACTTC.

In this sample, this clonotype turned up a few times. The chain couples TRBV4-2 to TRBJ2-3; a possible D gene is TRBD2 (5 bases). CDR1 is LGHNA, CDR2 YNFKEQ, per germline. The CDR3 length is 14 residues. The V gene lost 1 base and the J gene lost 5 bases, with 10 bases spanning the gap. DNA of the CDR3: TGTGCCAGCAGCCAAGCGGGGAGAGGAGATACGCAGTATTTT. Amino acids: CASSQAGRGDTQYF.

This clonotype was seen more than once but under ten times. The chain couples TRBV29-1 to TRBJ1-1, with D tentatively TRBD1 (5 bases). The CDR3 is 14 amino acids. From germline, CDR1 is SQVTM and CDR2 ANQGSEA. V was cut by 5 bases and J by 5 bases, with 18 bases left in between. The CDR3 nucleotides read TGCAGCGTTCGGGTGGGAGGGGTAAAAACTGAAGCTTTCTTT. It codes for CSVRVGGVKTEAFF. Full variable domain (remainder filled in from reference TRBV29-1 and TRBJ1-1): SAVISQKPSRDICQRGTSLTIQCQVDSQVTMMFWYRQQPGQSLTLIATANQGSEATYESGFVIDKFPISRPNLTFSTLTVSNMSPEDSSIYLCSVRVGGVKTEAFFGQGTRLTVV.

J is TRBJ1-1 and V is TRBV12-3 or TRBV12-4; maybe TRBD1 (6 bases). The length of the CDR3 is 16 residues. V was trimmed by 5 bases and J by 1 base, leaving 17 bases between them. CDR3 nucleotide sequence: TGTGCCAGCAGTCAGGGGTTTTATGTCGGGAACACTGAAGCTTTCTTT. Amino acids: CASSQGFYVGNTEAFF.

This clonotype occurred a few times. The gene calls are TRBV7-9 and TRBJ2-7; TRBD1 might be the D (6 bases). This CDR3 is built from 15 residues. Trimming took 4 bases from V and 0 from J, leaving 13 bases between them. Per germline, CDR1 SEHNR and CDR2 FQNEAQ (reference sequence). As DNA, the CDR3 is TGTGCCAGCAGCTCGCCCCGGGACATCTCCTACGAGCAGTACTTC. This translates into CASSSPRDISYEQYF.